This T cell receptor beta chain derives from a study of CD8 T cells in ankylosing spondylitis (dated by TCRdb to about 2017). With respect to the entire study: To find TCR variants linked to disease, the study profiled T cell receptor beta repertoires in ankylosing spondylitis patients and healthy donors. In total, the full study cohort was made up of roughly 100 healthy donors and 25 to 30 ankylosing spondylitis patients. Peripheral blood was sampled, and synovial fluid was additionally collected from ankylosing spondylitis patients.

Findings and caveats that apply to the study as a whole: Blood from ankylosing spondylitis patients appeared to be characterized by a TCR beta motif made up of several highly homologous amino acid variants. Some motif variants had previously been reported in the synovial fluid and blood of reactive arthritis patients, which suggests shared mechanisms of disease initiation. In peripheral blood, the disease-linked clones were found at relatively low frequencies and had a CD8+ phenotype. According to the report, matched synovial fluid samples from ankylosing spondylitis patients were significantly enriched for the disease-linked clones.

From a lookup of the germline V gene, CDR1 and CDR2 are MNHNS and SASEGT. From the cysteine through the phenylalanine, the CDR3 covers 14 amino acids. The entry retains the CDR3 DNA only, 42 bases that are in frame from base 1. At the junction V is shortened by 8 bases and J by 6 bases; bases outside the gene matches: 5. For this clonotype: Its antigen is unknown. Within one base of it there is no much larger clone, and no base qualities were kept.

Reads for this sample came from an Illumina HiSeq 2500. TCR beta libraries were prepared by quantitative 5'-RACE with molecular barcodes. Processing in the source paper ran as follows. To identify disease-linked TCR variants, a new computational method was used, one built on a probabilistic model of VDJ rearrangement. The public reads were reanalyzed by TCRdb: fastp trimming at Q25, MiXCR alignment, in-frame beta chains only. Duplicate CDR3 protein sequences are folded into a single record with the most common DNA and genes. The authors' filters were not applied to this entry. The sample yields some 840,000 distinct CDR3 sequences; approximately 12% were counted once. The ten most abundant clones make up less than 0.65% of the sample.

Sequencing was carried out using blood, either unsorted or a sorted T cell fraction (not recorded which). The chain employs TRBV6-1 and TRBJ1-4, and 11 bases in between align with TRBD1. The sequence came from a male donor with ankylosing spondylitis. The CDR3 protein is CASLGGQGDEKLFF. The sequenced DNA is TGTGCCAGCCTGGGGGGACAGGGGGATGAAAAACTGTTTTTT.